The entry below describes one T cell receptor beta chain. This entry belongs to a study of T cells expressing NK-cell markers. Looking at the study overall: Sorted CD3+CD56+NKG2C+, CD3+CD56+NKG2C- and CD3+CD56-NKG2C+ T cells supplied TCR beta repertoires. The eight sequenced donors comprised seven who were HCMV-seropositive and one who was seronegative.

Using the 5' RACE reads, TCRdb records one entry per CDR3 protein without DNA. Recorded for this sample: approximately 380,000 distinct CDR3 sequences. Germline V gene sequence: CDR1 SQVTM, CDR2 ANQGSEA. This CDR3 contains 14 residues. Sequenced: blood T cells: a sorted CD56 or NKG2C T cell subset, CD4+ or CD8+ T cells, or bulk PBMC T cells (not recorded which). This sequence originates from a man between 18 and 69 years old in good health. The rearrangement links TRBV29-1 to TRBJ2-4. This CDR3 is CSVIRSLAKNIQYF.